Presented here are 8 T cell receptor beta chains from one specimen sequenced in a study of OX40 agonist ivuxolimab in advanced cancers. Generated by immunoSEQ multiplex PCR, the TCRdb table keeps only in-frame clones and is missing some. The data hold about 73,000 clones, with about 87% observed a single time. Specimen: CD4+ or CD8+ T cells sorted from blood, collected in a trial of the OX40 agonist ivuxolimab. The source is an adult with an advanced solid tumor such as melanoma, head and neck, liver or kidney cancer.

Sample share makes this clone medium-sized (0.01 to 0.1%). V is TRBV9 and J is TRBJ2-7; D not resolved. Between the trimmed V and J ends, which lost 0 bases and 7 bases, there was a span of 11 bases. Germline assignment: CDR1 SGDLS and CDR2 YYNGEE. This CDR3 has 13 residues. DNA of the CDR3: TGTGCCAGCAGCGTAGGTCCCCCAGGAGAGCAGTACTTC. Amino acids: CASSVGPPGEQYF. The full variable domain, its missing parts supplied by reference TRBV9 and TRBJ2-7, is DSGVTQTPKHLITATGQRVTLRCSPRSGDLSVYWYQQSLDQGLQFLIQYYNGEERAKGNILERFSAQQFPDLHSELNLSSLELGDSALYFCASSVGPPGEQYFGPGTRLTVT.

V and J are TRBV2 and TRBJ2-5; D remains ambiguous. Germline V lookup: CDR1 SNHLY, CDR2 FYNNEI. The CDR3 has 14 amino acids. Trimming cost V 4 bases and J 5 bases, with 14 bases left between them. CDR3 in DNA: TGTGCCAGCAGTGGTGGGGTGCATGAGGAGACCCAGTACTTC. Translating gives CASSGGVHEETQYF.

The V call is TRBV2, the J call TRBJ2-2; 11 bases match TRBD2. CDR1 and CDR2 (germline): SNHLY, FYNNEI. Trimming at V came to 4 bases and at J to 4 bases, leaving 17 bases not matched to a gene. The CDR3 is made up of 20 amino acids. The CDR3 bases are TGTGCCAGCAGTGGCCCTGACAGGGTGCGAACTAGCGGGAGCACCGGGGAGCTGTTTTTT. Translated: CASSGPDRVRTSGSTGELFF. The whole variable domain, filled in from reference TRBV2 and TRBJ2-2, reads EPEVTQTPSHQVTQMGQEVILRCVPISNHLYFYWYRQILGQKVEFLVSFYNNEISEKSEIFDDQFSVERPDGSNFTLKIRSTKLEDSAMYFCASSGPDRVRTSGSTGELFFGEGSRLTVL.

The V call is TRBV11-3, the J call TRBJ2-7; possibly TRBD1 for D (5 bases). Germline CDR1 SGHNT, CDR2 YENEEA. There are 15 residues in the CDR3. V lost 1 base and J lost 3, with 13 bases in between. CDR3 nucleotides: TGTGCCAGCAGCTTAGGCGGAGCAGGGTTCTACGAGCAGTACTTC. This gives the protein CASSLGGAGFYEQYF.

The genes are TRBV11-3 and TRBJ2-3; 10 bases line up with TRBD2. The length of the CDR3 is 16 residues. Germline CDR1 and CDR2: SGHNT and YENEEA. V gave up 2 bases and J gave up 6 bases; unmatched junction bases: 8. CDR3: CASSLPASGSGDTQYF. CDR3 nucleotide sequence: TGTGCCAGCAGCTTACCGGCTAGCGGGAGTGGCGATACGCAGTATTTT.

The chain carries TRBV11-3 and TRBJ2-1; D is possibly TRBD1 (6 bases). CDR1 and CDR2 (germline): SGHNT, YENEEA. Trimming removed 5 bases from V and 9 bases from J, with 14 bases in between. The CDR3 extends over 13 amino acids. The CDR3 protein is CASSQGIHGEQFF. DNA of the CDR3: TGTGCCAGCAGCCAGGGGATCCACGGTGAGCAGTTCTTC.

The chain combines TRBV30 with TRBJ2-7, with 10 bases aligning to TRBD2. There are 15 residues in the CDR3. Per the germline V gene, CDR1 is GTSNPN and CDR2 is SVGIG (reference sequence). V lost 1 base to trimming and J lost 0 bases; unmatched junction nucleotides: 3. The CDR3 nucleotides read TGTGCCTGGAGTGGTCCTAGCGGGAGCTCCTACGAGCAGTACTTC. It translates to CAWSGPSGSSYEQYF.

The J gene is TRBJ2-7, the V gene TRBV7-6, with TRBD1 identical over 7 bases. The V segment lost 0 bases and the J segment 5 bases; nucleotides outside the gene matches: 4. The CDR3 covers 14 residues. Germline CDR1 and CDR2: SGHVS and FNYEAQ. In DNA, the CDR3 is TGTGCCAGCAGCTTAGCACAGGGGTTCGACGAGCAGTACTTC. Translation gives CASSLAQGFDEQYF. Full variable domain (outside the CDR3, taken from reference TRBV7-6 and TRBJ2-7): GAGVSQSPRYKVTKRGQDVALRCDPISGHVSLYWYRQALGQGPEFLTYFNYEAQQDKSGLPNDRFSAERPEGSISTLTIQRTEQRDSAMYRCASSLAQGFDEQYFGPGTRLTVT.